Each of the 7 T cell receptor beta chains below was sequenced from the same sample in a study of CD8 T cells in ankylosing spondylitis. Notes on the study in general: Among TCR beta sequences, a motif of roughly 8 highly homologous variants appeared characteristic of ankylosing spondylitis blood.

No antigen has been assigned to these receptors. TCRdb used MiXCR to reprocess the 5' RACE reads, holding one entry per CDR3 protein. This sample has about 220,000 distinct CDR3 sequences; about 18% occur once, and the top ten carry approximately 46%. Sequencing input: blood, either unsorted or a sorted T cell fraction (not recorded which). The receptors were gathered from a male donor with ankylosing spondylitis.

The DNA for the CDR3 is TGCGCCAGCAGCCAATACGGACTTTACAATGAGCAGTTCTTC. Amino acid sequence: CASSQYGLYNEQFF. The chain joins TRBV4-1 to TRBJ2-1; D is perhaps TRBD2 (5 bases). Germline loops: CDR1 MGHRA, CDR2 YSYEKL. This CDR3 spans 14 amino acids. V was pared by 2 bases and J by 4 bases, with 9 bases between.

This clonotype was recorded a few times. The CDR3 DNA sequence: TGCAGCGTTGAGAGCGGGATGGGGGATGAGCAGTTCTTC. Encoded protein: CSVESGMGDEQFF. The chain recombines TRBV29-1 with TRBJ2-1; TRBD2 matches at 7 bases. CDR1 SQVTM and CDR2 ANQGSEA come from the germline V gene. The junction had 7 bases not matched to a gene; V was cut back by 3 bases and J by 8 bases. This CDR3 has 13 residues.

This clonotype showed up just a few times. The CDR3 here is CASSLARDYSYEQYF. CDR3 sequence (DNA): TGTGCCAGCAGTCTAGCCAGGGACTACTCCTACGAGCAGTACTTC. The rearrangement uses TRBV28 and TRBJ2-7, with TRBD2 matching over 7 bases. The CDR3 spans 15 residues. Germline-derived CDR1 and CDR2 are MDHEN and SYDVKM. V was clipped by 5 bases and J by 0 bases; unmatched bases: 7.

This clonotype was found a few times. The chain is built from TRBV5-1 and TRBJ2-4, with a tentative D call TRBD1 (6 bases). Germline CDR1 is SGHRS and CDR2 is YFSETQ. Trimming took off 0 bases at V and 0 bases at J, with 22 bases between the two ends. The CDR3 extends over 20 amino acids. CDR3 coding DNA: TGCGCCAGCAGCTTGGCCGGTGGCAGGGGAGTACTACTAGCCAAAAACATTCAGTACTTC. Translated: CASSLAGGRGVLLAKNIQYF.

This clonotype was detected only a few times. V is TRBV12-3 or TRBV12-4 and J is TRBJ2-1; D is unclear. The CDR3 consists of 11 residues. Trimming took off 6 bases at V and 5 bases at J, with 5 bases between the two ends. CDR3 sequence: CASRTNNEQFF. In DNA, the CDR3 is TGTGCCAGCAGAACCAACAATGAGCAGTTCTTC.

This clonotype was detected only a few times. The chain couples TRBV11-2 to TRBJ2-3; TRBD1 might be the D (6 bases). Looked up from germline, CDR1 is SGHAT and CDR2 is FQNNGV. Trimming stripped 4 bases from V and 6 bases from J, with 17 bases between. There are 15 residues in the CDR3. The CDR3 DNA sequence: TGTGCCAGCAGCTCCGGGACACTGCTCCTCGATACGCAGTATTTT. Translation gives CASSSGTLLLDTQYF.

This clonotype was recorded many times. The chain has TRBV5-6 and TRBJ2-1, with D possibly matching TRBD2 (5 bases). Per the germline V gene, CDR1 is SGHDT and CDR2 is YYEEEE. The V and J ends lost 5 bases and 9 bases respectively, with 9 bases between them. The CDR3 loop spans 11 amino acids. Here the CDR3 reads CASSLGSEQFF. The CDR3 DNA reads TGTGCCAGCAGTCTAGGGAGTGAGCAGTTCTTC.